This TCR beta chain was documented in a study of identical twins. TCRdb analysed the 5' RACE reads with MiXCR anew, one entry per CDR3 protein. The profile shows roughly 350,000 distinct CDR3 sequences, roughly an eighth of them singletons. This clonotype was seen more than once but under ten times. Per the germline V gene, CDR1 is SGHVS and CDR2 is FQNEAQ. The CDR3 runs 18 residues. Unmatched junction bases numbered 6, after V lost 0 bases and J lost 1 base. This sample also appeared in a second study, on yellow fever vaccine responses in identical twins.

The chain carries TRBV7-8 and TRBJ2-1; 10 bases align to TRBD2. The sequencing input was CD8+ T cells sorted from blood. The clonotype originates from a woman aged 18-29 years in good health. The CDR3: CASSLARVSGRSYNEQFF. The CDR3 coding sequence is TGTGCCAGCAGCTTAGCGCGGGTTAGCGGGAGGTCCTACAATGAGCAGTTCTTC.